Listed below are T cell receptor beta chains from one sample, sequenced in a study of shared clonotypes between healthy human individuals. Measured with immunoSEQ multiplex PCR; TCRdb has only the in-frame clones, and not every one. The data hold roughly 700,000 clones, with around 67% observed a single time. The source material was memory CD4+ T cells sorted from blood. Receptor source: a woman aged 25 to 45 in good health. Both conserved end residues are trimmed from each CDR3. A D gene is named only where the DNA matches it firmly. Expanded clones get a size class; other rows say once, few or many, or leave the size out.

CDR3 protein: ASSVGARKETQY
J gene: TRBJ2-5
clone size: NA
D gene: NA
V gene: TRBV2

CDR3 protein: ASRVTSGPTYEQY
J gene: TRBJ2-7
clone size: NA
D gene: TRBD2
V gene: TRBV6-4

CDR3 protein: ASSSQDPRLETQY
J gene: TRBJ2-5
clone size: once
D gene: NA
V gene: TRBV5-1

CDR3 protein: ASKRGGGTEAF
J gene: TRBJ1-1
clone size: many
D gene: NA
V gene: TRBV28

CDR3 protein: ASKRLAGNTGELF
J gene: TRBJ2-2
clone size: NA
D gene: TRBD2
V gene: TRBV2

CDR3 protein: ASGLTGALNTEAF
J gene: TRBJ1-1
clone size: NA
D gene: TRBD1
V gene: TRBV7-2

CDR3 protein: ASSPTGVSAQY
J gene: TRBJ2-3
clone size: NA
D gene: TRBD1
V gene: TRBV6-4

CDR3 protein: ASSQEQRSGNTIY
J gene: TRBJ1-3
clone size: NA
D gene: NA
V gene: TRBV4-2

CDR3 protein: ASLTQGALSGTEAF
J gene: TRBJ1-1
clone size: once
D gene: TRBD1
V gene: TRBV7-9

CDR3 protein: ASSPDYLSSSYEQY
J gene: TRBJ2-7
clone size: once
D gene: NA
V gene: TRBV18

CDR3 protein: ASGGAGINEKLF
J gene: TRBJ1-4
clone size: NA
D gene: NA
V gene: TRBV28

CDR3 protein: ASSQHRGNTGELF
J gene: TRBJ2-2
clone size: NA
D gene: TRBD1
V gene: TRBV4-2

CDR3 protein: ASSQDDGSLYEQY
J gene: TRBJ2-7
clone size: NA
D gene: NA
V gene: TRBV4-1

CDR3 protein: ASREGTSGWTDTQY
J gene: TRBJ2-3
clone size: NA
D gene: TRBD2
V gene: TRBV5-1

CDR3 protein: AIKAEDRQETQY
J gene: TRBJ2-5
clone size: few
D gene: NA
V gene: TRBV6-6

CDR3 protein: ASSSNWSSYNEQF
J gene: TRBJ2-1
clone size: once
D gene: NA
V gene: TRBV28

CDR3 protein: ASSLQAQETQY
J gene: TRBJ2-5
clone size: NA
D gene: NA
V gene: TRBV5-4